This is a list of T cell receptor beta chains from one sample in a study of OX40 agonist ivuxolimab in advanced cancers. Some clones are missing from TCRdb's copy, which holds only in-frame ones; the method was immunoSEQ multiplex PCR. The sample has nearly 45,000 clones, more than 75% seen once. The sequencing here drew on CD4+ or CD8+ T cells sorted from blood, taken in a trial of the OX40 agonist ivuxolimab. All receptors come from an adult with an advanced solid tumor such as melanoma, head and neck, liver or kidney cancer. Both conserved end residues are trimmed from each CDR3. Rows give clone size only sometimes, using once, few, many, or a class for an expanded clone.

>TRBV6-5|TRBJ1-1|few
ASVGGTEAF
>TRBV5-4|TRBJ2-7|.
ASSLSGVEQY
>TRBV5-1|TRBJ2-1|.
ASSLTSGREFNEQF
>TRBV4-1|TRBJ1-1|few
ASSQDKGSTEAF
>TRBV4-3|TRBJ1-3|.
ASSQDRDRKARNTIY
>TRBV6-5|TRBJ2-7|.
ASSLSSVNEQY
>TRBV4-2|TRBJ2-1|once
ASSQGLGGAPHEQF
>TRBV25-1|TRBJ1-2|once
ASSDAGNGYT
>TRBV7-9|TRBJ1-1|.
ASSPIQGTTEAF
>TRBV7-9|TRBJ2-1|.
ASSLEVNEQF
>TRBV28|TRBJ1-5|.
ASSLSRGLWLNQPQH
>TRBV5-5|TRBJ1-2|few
ASSLRTGRDYGYT
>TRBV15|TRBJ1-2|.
ATRLAGGDGYT
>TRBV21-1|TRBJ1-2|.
ASSTPGGYGYT
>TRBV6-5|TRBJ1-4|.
ASSYSYTNEKLF
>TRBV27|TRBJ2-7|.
ASSLTAGTGAYEQY
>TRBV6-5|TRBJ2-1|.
ASSYSTGISLGEQF
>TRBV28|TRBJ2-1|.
ASQSEDSIYNEQF
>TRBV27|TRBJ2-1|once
ASAPGSSYNEQF
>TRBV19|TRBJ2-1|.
ASSITGYNEQF
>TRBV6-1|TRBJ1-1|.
ASRGRYLNTEAF
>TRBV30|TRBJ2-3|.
AWSVGVTDTQY
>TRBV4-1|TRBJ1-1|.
ASSQGHHPNTEAF
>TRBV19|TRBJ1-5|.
ASKWAGLSNQPQH
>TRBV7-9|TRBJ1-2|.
ASSLAWGMDYGYT
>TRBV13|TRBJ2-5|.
ASSPTVQETQY
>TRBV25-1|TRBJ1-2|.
ASSEPGGYGYT
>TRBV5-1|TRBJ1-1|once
ASRVGRGGNTEAF
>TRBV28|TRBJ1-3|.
ASKEISGNTIY
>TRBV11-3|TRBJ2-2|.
ASTPGTAGPGELF
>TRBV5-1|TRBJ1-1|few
ASRGENTEAF
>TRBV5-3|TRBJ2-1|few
ARSLPGVSYNEQF
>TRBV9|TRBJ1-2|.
ASSANSGRGPGGYT
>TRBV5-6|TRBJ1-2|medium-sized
ASSLGSPLYGYT
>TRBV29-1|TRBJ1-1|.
SVAGGLRTEAF
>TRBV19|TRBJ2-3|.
ASSWGQGILDTQY
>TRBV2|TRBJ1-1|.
ASSQGLNAEAF
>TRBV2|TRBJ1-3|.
AISDRTGNTIY
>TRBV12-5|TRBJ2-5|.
ASGLGRPHGSVVRETQY
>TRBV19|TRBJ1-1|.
ASRPRSTEAF
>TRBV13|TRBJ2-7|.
ASSTDRVHEQY
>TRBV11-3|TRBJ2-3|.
ATWDREPDTQY
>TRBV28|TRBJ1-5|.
ASSLRRRSNQPQH
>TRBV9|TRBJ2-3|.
ASNNPGGTDTQY
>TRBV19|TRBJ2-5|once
ASSKGLAGQETQY
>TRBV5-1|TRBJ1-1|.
ASSLIQGAEGEAF
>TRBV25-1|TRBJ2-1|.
ASSRQTPYNEQF
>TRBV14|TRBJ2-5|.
ASSPTDRDARETQY
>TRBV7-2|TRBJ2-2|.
ASSLVKGAGGELF
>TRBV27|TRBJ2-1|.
ASRGPGQAEGQGYNEQF
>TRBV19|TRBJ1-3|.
ASSRLRAGPGNTIY
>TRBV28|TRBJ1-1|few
ASSWMTELNTEAF
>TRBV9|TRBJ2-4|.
ASSVVGVGNIQY
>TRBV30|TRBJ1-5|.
AWRAKGQGSNQPQH